This entry is about one T cell receptor (beta chain). Its target is unknown. The source of the sample is a study of Graves' ophthalmopathy and Graves' hyperthyroidism. Newly diagnosed, the hyperthyroidism patients had under 2 months' duration and were aged 18 to 65. The germline gives CDR1 SGHAT, CDR2 FQNNGV. The CDR3 sequence is 15 residues long. The V and J ends lost 1 base and 5 bases, in that order; junction bases with no gene match: 5. CDR3 regions of TCR beta were amplified from RNA transcripts. Investigators did first-round RT-PCR with HTBI primers, then second-round multiplex PCR. TCRdb reprocessed the multiplex PCR reads with MiXCR, giving one entry per CDR3 protein. This table holds approximately 540,000 distinct CDR3 sequences, just under 40% found once. Findings and limits, study-wide: Most thyroid clonotypes with frequency above 0.001 were detected in blood too.

The sequencing input was peripheral blood or thyroid tissue (not recorded which). This chain joins TRBV11-2 and TRBJ2-5; 9 bases match TRBD2. This clonotype was sampled from an adult man with Graves' hyperthyroidism. The CDR3 DNA follows: TGTGCCAGCAGCTTAGGGCGGGGGGGGGCGGAGACCCAGTACTTC. Translated, it gives CASSLGRGGAETQYF.